This passage covers 30 T cell receptor beta chains from one sample sequenced in a study of blood T cell repertoires in COVID-19. The assay was immunoSEQ multiplex PCR, and TCRdb's table has in-frame clones only and misses some. This table has roughly 230,000 clones, approximately 83% appearing once. Sequenced material: peripheral blood. All receptors derive from a woman aged 45 to 65 with acute or convalescent COVID-19.

The chain employs TRBV6-5 and TRBJ2-5; TRBD1 might be the D (8 bases). Germline assignment: CDR1 MNHEY and CDR2 SVGAGI. The CDR3 extends over 15 amino acids. V lost 6 bases and J lost 5, with 19 bases in between. CDR3 loop: CASSRGQGGGETQYF. The DNA for the CDR3 is TGTGCCAGCAGCCGAGGACAGGGAGGGGGGGAGACCCAGTACTTC.

J is TRBJ1-2 and V is TRBV3-1 (or the pseudogene TRBV3-2); D remains ambiguous. Germline CDR1 LGHDT, CDR2 YNNKEL (reference sequence). Between the trimmed V and J ends, which lost 0 bases and 1 base, there was a span of 9 bases. The CDR3 has 15 residues. For the CDR3, the DNA is TGTGCCAGCAGCCAAGATTTGGCGGTTAACTATGGCTACACCTTC. Its protein product is CASSQDLAVNYGYTF.

The rearrangement links TRBV11-2 to TRBJ2-7, with a tentative D call TRBD1 (6 bases). Trimming removed 4 bases from V and 7 bases from J, with 20 bases in between. In germline, CDR1 is SGHAT, CDR2 FQNNGV. The length of the CDR3 is 15 residues. This CDR3 is CASSSGWGPAREQYF. The CDR3 bases are TGTGCCAGCAGCTCTGGGTGGGGGCCGGCGAGAGAGCAGTACTTC. The entire variable domain, with the rest obtained from reference TRBV11-2 and TRBJ2-7, is as follows: EAGVAQSPRYKIIEKRQSVAFWCNPISGHATLYWYQQILGQGPKLLIQFQNNGVVDDSQLPKDRFSAERLKGVDSTLKIQPAKLEDSAVYLCASSSGWGPAREQYFGPGTRLTVT.

The CDR3 is CASSKNTDSPLHF. The CDR3 bases are TGTGCCAGCAGCAAAAACACCGATTCACCCCTCCACTTT. V usage is TRBV21-1 and J usage is TRBJ1-6; no check of the table's D call, TRBD1, against the DNA was made. TRBV21-1 is a listed pseudogene. The CDR3 has 13 amino acids.

This clone was counted once. The chain links TRBV6-2 or TRBV6-3 to TRBJ2-1, with D perhaps TRBD2 (6 bases). CDR3 size: 12 residues. Germline V gives CDR1 MNHEY, CDR2 SVGEGT. V lost 5 bases, J lost 9 bases, and 11 bases lay in between. The chain's CDR3 is CASSGSGFEQFF. In DNA, the CDR3 is TGTGCCAGCAGTGGGAGCGGGTTTGAGCAGTTCTTC.

The chain uses TRBV3-1 (or the pseudogene TRBV3-2) and TRBJ2-1; the D gene is possibly TRBD2 (6 bases). The CDR3 extends over 18 amino acids. Germline-derived CDR1 and CDR2 are LGHDT and YNNKEL (reference sequence). With 0 bases removed from V and 1 base from J, the gap between germline ends came to 16 bases. The CDR3 DNA is TGTGCCAGCAGCCAAGATGTGGTGGGAGGAATATCCTACAATGAGCAGTTCTTC. Amino acids: CASSQDVVGGISYNEQFF.

The V gene is TRBV5-1, the J gene TRBJ1-3; tentative D call: TRBD1 (6 bases). This CDR3 has 15 amino acids. V lost 4 bases to trimming and J lost 3 bases, with 14 bases between them. Germline assignment: CDR1 SGHRS and CDR2 YFSETQ. The CDR3 sequence is CASSPIGTNGNTIYF. The CDR3 DNA reads TGCGCCAGCAGCCCTATCGGGACAAATGGAAACACCATATATTTT.

This chain joins TRBV12-3 or TRBV12-4 and TRBJ2-3; 8 nucleotides agree with TRBD1. V shed 6 bases, J shed 8 bases, and the junction held 7 bases outside the gene matches. The CDR3 consists of 13 residues. In DNA, the CDR3 is TGTGCCAGCAGGATTACAGGGGGAGGTACGCAGTATTTT. As protein: CASRITGGGTQYF.

The chain has TRBV30 and TRBJ2-7; 11 nucleotides match TRBD1. The ends lost 2 bases at V and 6 bases at J; junction bases unmatched: 9. The CDR3 has 15 amino acids. The germline V gene encodes CDR1 GTSNPN and CDR2 SVGIG (reference sequence). The CDR3 protein is CAWSRDRGGEGEQYF. In DNA, the CDR3 is TGTGCCTGGAGTAGGGACAGGGGGGGAGAGGGCGAGCAGTACTTC.

The chain recombines TRBV5-6 with TRBJ1-2, with 7 bases fitting TRBD1. Germline CDR1 reads SGHDT; CDR2 reads YYEEEE. The CDR3 sequence is 15 residues long. V lost 4 bases, J lost 0 bases, and 6 bases stayed unmatched. CDR3 DNA: TGTGCCAGCAGCATGACAGGGCTTACTAACTATGGCTACACCTTC. It yields the protein CASSMTGLTNYGYTF.

V and J are TRBV7-2 and TRBJ2-5, with 7 bases lining up with TRBD2. CDR1 and CDR2 (germline): SGHTA, FQGNSA. The CDR3 is made up of 14 amino acids. The V segment lost 5 bases and the J segment 1 base; nucleotides outside the gene matches: 4. The chain's CDR3 is CASSKGGGQETQYF. The DNA of the CDR3 is TGTGCCAGCAGCAAGGGCGGGGGCCAAGAGACCCAGTACTTC.

The chain joins TRBV6-2 or TRBV6-3 to TRBJ2-2, with 10 nucleotides matching TRBD2. There are 19 residues in the CDR3. V lost 0 bases, J lost 0 bases, and 7 bases stayed unmatched. Looked up from germline, CDR1 is MNHEY and CDR2 is SVGEGT. CDR3 nucleotides: TGTGCCAGCAGTTACTCAGCAGGGGGACTAGCGCCGAACACCGGGGAGCTGTTTTTT. Translated, it gives CASSYSAGGLAPNTGELFF.

The gene calls are TRBV28 and TRBJ2-7, with TRBD2 identical over 8 bases. Germline values: CDR1 MDHEN, CDR2 SYDVKM. This CDR3 is 15 amino acids long. J gave up 1 base and V 2 bases, and 4 bases lay outside the gene matches. As DNA, the CDR3 is TGTGCCAGCAGTTTAAATAGCGGGGCTTCCTACGAGCAGTACTTC. It is translated as CASSLNSGASYEQYF. The full variable domain, with the rest looked up from reference TRBV28 and TRBJ2-7, is DVKVTQSSRYLVKRTGEKVFLECVQDMDHENMFWYRQDPGLGLRLIYFSYDVKMKEKGDIPEGYSVSREKKERFSLILESASTNQTSMYLCASSLNSGASYEQYFGPGTRLTVT.

The chain carries TRBV6-5 and TRBJ1-2, with 9 bases lining up with TRBD1. Germline CDR1 and CDR2: MNHEY and SVGAGI. Trimming cost V 5 bases and J 5 bases; bases outside gene matches: 9. This CDR3 comprises 15 residues. The CDR3 region is CASSSTGGAPYGYTF. The CDR3, as DNA: TGTGCCAGCAGTAGCACAGGGGGCGCCCCTTATGGCTACACCTTC.

This chain joins TRBV28 and TRBJ1-1; TRBD1 agrees at 9 bases. The germline gives CDR1 MDHEN, CDR2 SYDVKM. This CDR3 contains 13 residues. The trim removed 5 bases at V and 11 bases at J, leaving 9 bases unmatched. CDR3 coding DNA: TGTGCCAGCAGTACCGCGGGACAGGGAAATGCTTTCTTT. Its translation: CASSTAGQGNAFF.

The V and J genes are TRBV28 and TRBJ2-5; the match to TRBD1 covers 7 bases. CDR3 length: 14 amino acids. Germline CDR1 reads MDHEN; CDR2 reads SYDVKM. With 6 bases clipped from V and 4 bases from J, the junction kept 8 bases outside the gene matches. The DNA for the CDR3 is TGTGCCAGCAGCCCGGACAGGATGCTAGAGACCCAGTACTTC. This codes for CASSPDRMLETQYF. The full variable domain, its missing parts supplied by reference TRBV28 and TRBJ2-5, is DVKVTQSSRYLVKRTGEKVFLECVQDMDHENMFWYRQDPGLGLRLIYFSYDVKMKEKGDIPEGYSVSREKKERFSLILESASTNQTSMYLCASSPDRMLETQYFGPGTRLLVL.

V usage is TRBV3-1 (or the pseudogene TRBV3-2) and J usage is TRBJ2-5; 8 nucleotides line up with TRBD1. Per the germline V gene, CDR1 is LGHDT and CDR2 is YNNKEL (reference sequence). The J segment lost 2 bases and the V segment lost 4 bases, leaving 6 bases of the junction unmatched. The CDR3 length is 15 residues. The CDR3 loop is CASSLGQGPQETQYF. The CDR3 coding sequence is TGTGCCAGCAGCCTCGGACAGGGACCTCAAGAGACCCAGTACTTC.

In DNA, the CDR3 is TGTGCCAGCAGTTTAAGCGGGAAAAACACAGATACGCAGTATTTT. Protein: CASSLSGKNTDTQYF. This chain joins TRBV27 and TRBJ2-3; the match to TRBD2 covers 7 bases. J was trimmed by 2 bases and V by 2 bases; bases with no gene match: 4. CDR1 is MNHEY, CDR2 SMNVEV, per germline (reference sequence). This CDR3 has 15 residues.

The chain recombines TRBV19 with TRBJ2-2; 9 bases line up with TRBD1. The V and J ends lost 6 bases and 2 bases, in that order; junction bases with no gene match: 4. There are 15 residues in the CDR3. The germline CDR1 and CDR2 sequences are LNHDA and SQIVND (reference sequence). The CDR3, as DNA: TGTGCCAGTAGGCCGGGACAGGGTAACACCGGGGAGCTGTTTTTT. Its translation is CASRPGQGNTGELFF.

The V and J genes are TRBV28 and TRBJ1-6; 9 positions match TRBD1. Trimming took 10 bases from V and 8 from J; bases not matched to a gene: 6. This CDR3 has 13 residues. CDR1 is MDHEN, CDR2 SYDVKM, per germline. The CDR3 protein is CATTGTGYSPLHF. DNA of the CDR3: TGTGCCACGACCGGGACAGGGTATTCACCCCTCCACTTT.

This clone appeared many times. The J gene is TRBJ1-4, the V gene TRBV27; D unclear. The ends were cut back, 2 bases at V and 8 bases at J, with 12 bases in the middle. The germline gives CDR1 MNHEY, CDR2 SMNVEV (reference sequence). The CDR3 contains 14 residues. The CDR3 nucleotides read TGTGCCAGCAGTTTAAGGTCAGGTTGGGAAAAACTGTTTTTT. This codes for CASSLRSGWEKLFF.

The chain couples TRBV25-1 to TRBJ1-5; 7 bases line up with TRBD1. The CDR3 loop spans 14 amino acids. Unmatched junction bases numbered 9, after V lost 6 bases and J lost 7 bases. The germline V gene encodes CDR1 MGHDK and CDR2 SYGVNS. For the CDR3, the DNA is TGTGCCAGCAGCGACCGACAGGGTGGACAGCCCCAGCATTTT. Translated: CASSDRQGGQPQHF.

The V gene is TRBV6-5, the J gene TRBJ1-6; D ambiguous. From germline, CDR1 is MNHEY and CDR2 SVGAGI. The ends were cut back, 4 bases at V and 8 bases at J, with 9 bases in the middle. The CDR3 runs to 13 residues. The CDR3 loop reads CASSLVGDSPLHF. CDR3 DNA: TGTGCCAGCAGTTTGGTGGGCGATTCACCCCTCCACTTT.

There are a few counts of this clone. The V gene is TRBV4-3, the J gene TRBJ2-7; a weak D match, TRBD2 (6 bases). Between the trimmed V and J ends, which lost 0 bases and 3 bases, there was a span of 12 bases. Looked up from germline, CDR1 is LGHNA and CDR2 is YSLEER. The CDR3 runs to 15 residues. The CDR3 bases are TGCGCCAGCAGCCAAGAGGGGCAGGGACTCTACGAGCAGTACTTC. It translates to CASSQEGQGLYEQYF.

The CDR3 spells CASSRQEAGYTF. The CDR3 DNA follows: TGTGCCAGCAGTCGGCAGGAGGCGGGCTACACCTTC. V usage is TRBV28 and J usage is TRBJ1-2, with unresolved D. This CDR3 is 12 amino acids long. The germline CDR1 and CDR2 sequences are MDHEN and SYDVKM. The germline V and J ends were trimmed by 5 bases and 8 bases, with 12 bases remaining between them.

J is TRBJ2-3 and V is TRBV9; 7 nucleotides line up with TRBD2. Germline CDR1 is SGDLS and CDR2 is YYNGEE. The CDR3 spans 12 residues. Trimming cost V 3 bases and J 9 bases; bases outside gene matches: 4. The CDR3 reads CASSGPGGTQYF. As DNA, the CDR3 is TGTGCCAGCAGCGGGCCGGGGGGAACGCAGTATTTT.

The chain carries TRBV15 and TRBJ2-5; D not certain. CDR3 length: 14 amino acids. Germline assignment: CDR1 LNHNV and CDR2 YYDKDF (reference sequence). Trimming pared 0 bases from V and 2 bases from J, leaving 7 bases between. DNA of the CDR3: TGTGCCACCAGCAGAGATCTCGGTCAAGAGACCCAGTACTTC. It translates to CATSRDLGQETQYF.

The CDR3 reads CASSAGGYTEAFF. CDR3 coding DNA: TGTGCCAGCAGCGCAGGGGGCTACACTGAAGCTTTCTTT. The chain recombines TRBV9 with TRBJ1-1, with 8 bases identical to TRBD1. The length of the CDR3 is 13 residues. Germline V CDR1 and CDR2: SGDLS, YYNGEE. The trim removed 3 bases at V and 3 bases at J, leaving 1 base unmatched.

The V and J genes are TRBV7-9 and TRBJ2-7; D is possibly TRBD2 (5 bases). Germline CDR1 and CDR2: SEHNR and FQNEAQ (reference sequence). V lost 5 bases and J 3 bases, leaving 20 bases between the germline ends. The CDR3 is 16 amino acids. CDR3: CASSNPPWGELYEQYF. The CDR3 DNA follows: TGTGCCAGCAGCAATCCCCCGTGGGGAGAGCTCTACGAGCAGTACTTC.

The genes are TRBV7-5 and TRBJ2-1; the DNA was not used to check the table's D call, TRBD2. TRBV7-5 is labeled a pseudogene. The CDR3 has 15 amino acids. The CDR3 nucleotides read TGTGTCAGAAGCTTAGGGGCTAGCGGGAGGGCCGAGCAGTTCTTC. Residues: CVRSLGASGRAEQFF.